This T cell receptor beta chain comes out of a study of STAT5B mutations in CD4+ large granular lymphocyte leukemia. Regarding this clone: Antigen: not known.

Buffy coats from healthy blood donors served as controls. The assay was immunoSEQ multiplex PCR, and TCRdb's table has in-frame clones only and misses some. The profile shows about 48,000 clones, roughly three quarters of them singletons. Germline V gene sequence: CDR1 SGHTA, CDR2 FQGNSA. Trimming took off 3 bases at V and 4 bases at J, with 13 bases between the two ends. The CDR3 sequence is 15 residues long. Study-level findings and limits: Patient CD4-sorted repertoires stayed more clonal than healthy ones after leukemic-clone removal. Compared with healthy controls (2/35), patient top clones favored TRBV06 (8/27). Main leukemic clonotypes were patient-specific, but approximately 27% appeared at low frequency elsewhere.

Source material: CD4+ T cells from blood buffy coats. The chain joins TRBV7-2 to TRBJ2-1; TRBD2 is a possible D gene (5 bases). The receptor's source is a human donor in good health. CDR3 bases: TGTGCCAGCAGCTTCAGCGGCGGGTCGTACAATGAGCAGTTCTTC. Its protein product is CASSFSGGSYNEQFF.